This TCR beta chain was found in a study of T cells after yellow fever vaccination (dated by TCRdb to 2018 to 2020). Describing the broader study: Libraries from fractions with low cell numbers were prepared with the SMART-Seq v4 Ultra Low Input RNA kit. To follow T-cell clones before and after both primary and booster YFV17D yellow fever vaccination, bulk TCR alpha and beta repertoires underwent longitudinal sequencing. Two healthy male donors, one aged 18 to 29 and one aged 30 to 40 years, were included in the cohort. Blood samples were taken at several timepoints before and after primary and secondary immunization, and bulk PBMC replicates and cell subsets were isolated. Summary of the overall study and its limitations: Compared with the primary T-cell response, the secondary T-cell response was faster but weaker, reaching its peak on day 5 rather than on day 15. Computational filtering was needed because FACS-sorted repertoires could contain abundant contaminating clonotypes from the bulk population. After the booster, most clones that had expanded after primary vaccination were detected again (around 96% of CD4 and around nine tenths of CD8), suggesting broad maintenance of memory. Only two donors were included in the study, so the extent to which the findings can be generalized is limited. A small share of clonotypes occurred in both CD4 and CD8 compartments, likely arising from convergent recombination.

The intended sense of this specimen's treatment or condition label: live attenuated yellow fever vaccine strain. At each blood-draw timepoint, two biological replicates of bulk PBMCs were collected. PBMCs were isolated from peripheral blood using a standard Ficoll-Paque protocol. TriZol was used to extract RNA from bulk PBMCs, CD4 and CD8 fractions, and dextramer-positive and dextramer-negative fractions. Via the germline V gene, CDR1 is KGHDR and CDR2 SFDVKD. V lost 5 bases and J lost 5 bases; the stretch between them is 10 bases long. There are 13 amino acids in the CDR3, from cysteine to phenylalanine inclusive. The read is trimmed to its CDR3 DNA, 39 bases read in frame from base 1. This sample was sequenced with an Illumina NovaSeq 6000. TCR cDNA was made using 5'RACE template switching, a step that added a universal primer site and unique molecular identifiers. Priming of cDNA synthesis was performed from both the TCR alpha and TCR beta constant segments. Libraries were amplified in two PCR steps, with sample barcodes and sequencing adapters added in the second step. Libraries were sequenced on Illumina HiSeq 2500 (2x100 bp) or NovaSeq (2x150 bp). The authors processed their data as follows. MIGEC handled demultiplexing of reads and collapsing into UMI consensus sequences, while MiXCR performed V(D)J alignment. Using edgeR on replicate PBMC samples, clonotypes were called vaccine-responding if FDR was below 0.01 and the log2 fold change was above 5 up to day 15. Bulk clonotypes were assigned CD4 or CD8 identity according to which sequenced CD4 or CD8 repertoire held them at higher abundance. Starting from the raw public reads, TCRdb applied fastp trimming at Q25, assembled clones with MiXCR and retained in-frame beta chains. Rows matching on CDR3 protein sequence are summarized as one entry with the most common DNA and genes. The V and J calls follow TCRdb's processing rather than the paper's. Recorded for this sample are some 390,000 distinct CDR3 sequences; approximately 18% of them occurred a single time. The top ten clones comprise roughly 19% of the sample.

About this clonotype itself: This receptor's antigen is unknown. No much larger clone is present one base from it, and per-base qualities are unavailable.

The rearrangement joined TRBV24-1 to TRBJ2-3; D gene: possibly TRBD2, on 5 matching bases. This clonotype was sampled from a man between 18 and 29 years old who received the YFV17D yellow fever vaccine. The sample was PBMCs, taken before the yellow fever booster vaccination. The DNA is as follows: TGTGCCACCAGTGGACGGGGAAGAGATACGCAGTATTTT. It translates to CATSGRGRDTQYF.